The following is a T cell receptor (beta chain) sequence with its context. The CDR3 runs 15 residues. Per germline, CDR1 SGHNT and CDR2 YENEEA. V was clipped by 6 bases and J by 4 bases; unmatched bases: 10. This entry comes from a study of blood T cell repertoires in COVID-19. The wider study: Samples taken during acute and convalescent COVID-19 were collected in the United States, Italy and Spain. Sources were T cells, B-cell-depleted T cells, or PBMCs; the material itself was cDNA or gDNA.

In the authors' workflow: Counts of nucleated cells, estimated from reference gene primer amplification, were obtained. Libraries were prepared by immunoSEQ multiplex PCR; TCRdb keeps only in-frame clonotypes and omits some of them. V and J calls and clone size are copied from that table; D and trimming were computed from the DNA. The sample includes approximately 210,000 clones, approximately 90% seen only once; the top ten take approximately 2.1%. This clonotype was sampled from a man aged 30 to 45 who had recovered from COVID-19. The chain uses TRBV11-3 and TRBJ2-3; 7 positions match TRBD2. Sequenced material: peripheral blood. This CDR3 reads CASSLQRGTPDTQYF. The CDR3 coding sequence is TGTGCCAGCAGTTTACAGCGGGGAACCCCAGATACGCAGTATTTT.